This is a list of T cell receptor beta chains from one sample in a study of shared clonotypes between healthy human individuals. Assay used: immunoSEQ multiplex PCR; TCRdb lists only in-frame clones, some missing. Among about 500,000 clones, about 74% were seen once, and the ten largest hold 12%. Source material: PBMCs. The receptors were gathered from a woman in her thirties or forties in good health. Some clones in this sample may be carry-over from other donors' samples. Both conserved end residues are part of each CDR3. Fields, in order: J gene, clone size, V gene, D gene, CDR3 DNA, CDR3 protein. The D gene is left open where the match is weak. The size field is filled for only some rows; it gives once, few, many or a size class.

j_call: TRBJ2-1; clone_size: NA; v_call: TRBV10-3; d_call: TRBD2; cdr3_nt: TGTGCCACCTGTGTAACAGCGGGAGGGCCACGGGAGCAGTTCTTC; cdr3_aa: CATCVTAGGPREQFF
j_call: TRBJ1-6; clone_size: NA; v_call: TRBV4-2; d_call: TRBD1; cdr3_nt: TGTGCCAGCAGCCCCCACCCCGAGGGAACAGGGGCGGTCTATAATTCACCCCTCCACTTT; cdr3_aa: CASSPHPEGTGAVYNSPLHF
j_call: TRBJ1-2; clone_size: NA; v_call: TRBV2; d_call: TRBD1; cdr3_nt: TGTGCCAGCAGTGACCAGGGGGCGCGCGGCTACACCTTC; cdr3_aa: CASSDQGARGYTF
j_call: TRBJ2-7; clone_size: NA; v_call: TRBV18; d_call: NA; cdr3_nt: TGTGCCAGCTCACCACCGTGGTCCCACGAGCAGTACTTC; cdr3_aa: CASSPPWSHEQYF
j_call: TRBJ2-7; clone_size: NA; v_call: TRBV28; d_call: TRBD2; cdr3_nt: TGTGCCAGCAGGGGACTAGCGGGAGAGGGCTCCTACGAGCAGTACTTC; cdr3_aa: CASRGLAGEGSYEQYF
j_call: TRBJ2-3; clone_size: NA; v_call: TRBV29-1; d_call: NA; cdr3_nt: TGCAGCGTTGAAGGGTCGCGTGGGGATACGCAGTATTTT; cdr3_aa: CSVEGSRGDTQYF
j_call: TRBJ2-1; clone_size: NA; v_call: TRBV7-9; d_call: TRBD2; cdr3_nt: TGTGCCAGCAGCTTAGCGCTAACTAGCGGGAACTACAATGAGCAGTTCTTC; cdr3_aa: CASSLALTSGNYNEQFF
j_call: TRBJ2-1; clone_size: NA; v_call: TRBV7-2; d_call: NA; cdr3_nt: TGTGCCAGCAGCCGTGGGCGGACTAATGAGCAGTTCTTC; cdr3_aa: CASSRGRTNEQFF
j_call: TRBJ1-6; clone_size: many; v_call: TRBV2; d_call: NA; cdr3_nt: TGTGCCAGCGTACTCACCCGGGGCAGTGAGAATTCACCCCTCCACTTT; cdr3_aa: CASVLTRGSENSPLHF
j_call: TRBJ2-1; clone_size: NA; v_call: TRBV9; d_call: TRBD2; cdr3_nt: TGTGCCAGCAGCGTCGCTAGCGGGAGATCCTACAATGAGCAGTTCTTC; cdr3_aa: CASSVASGRSYNEQFF
j_call: TRBJ1-3; clone_size: once; v_call: TRBV4-3; d_call: NA; cdr3_nt: TGCGCCAGCAGCCAGGGTCCGGCATCTGGAAACACCATATATTTT; cdr3_aa: CASSQGPASGNTIYF
j_call: TRBJ1-5; clone_size: NA; v_call: TRBV29-1; d_call: NA; cdr3_nt: TGCAGCGTTGCCTCGGACGGCGAGGGCAATCAGCCCCAGCATTTT; cdr3_aa: CSVASDGEGNQPQHF
j_call: TRBJ2-1; clone_size: NA; v_call: TRBV4-1; d_call: NA; cdr3_nt: TGCGCCAGCAGCCCACCAGGGAGAGGGTCCTACAATGAGCAGTTCTTC; cdr3_aa: CASSPPGRGSYNEQFF